These 19 T cell receptor beta chains originate from one sample sequenced in a study of Tregs in tolerant kidney transplant recipients. Mixed chimerism was transient after nonmyeloablative marrow transplants from related graft donors. Produced via immunoSEQ multiplex PCR; TCRdb's table is partial and in-frame only. The sample shows over 70,000 clones, roughly 91% of them seen only once. Sample: CD4+ T cells from blood (PBMCs), taken 24 months after the transplant. Receptor source: a human patient who received a combined kidney and bone marrow transplant. Some T cells may trace back to the graft donor.

The chain has TRBV20-1 and TRBJ1-1; D gene uncertain. V was clipped by 6 bases and J by 8 bases, with 13 bases between them. Germline V gene data show CDR1 as DFQATT and CDR2 as SNEGSKA (reference sequence). The CDR3 runs to 11 residues. CDR3 loop: CSAFSGPEAFF. CDR3 DNA sequence: TGCAGTGCCTTTTCAGGCCCCGAAGCTTTCTTT.

V gene TRBV5-1 combines with J gene TRBJ2-3; 14 bases fit TRBD2. Germline-derived CDR1 and CDR2 are SGHRS and YFSETQ. This CDR3 is 16 amino acids long. V shed 4 bases and J 5 bases; nucleotides not matched to a gene: 6. The CDR3 reads CASSPGLAGAIDTQYF. DNA of the CDR3: TGCGCCAGCAGCCCGGGACTAGCGGGGGCAATAGATACGCAGTATTTT.

The rearrangement links TRBV7-2 to TRBJ2-2; no definite D call. V gave up 7 bases and J gave up 4 bases, with 13 bases separating them. Germline V gene data show CDR1 as SGHTA and CDR2 as FQGNSA. The CDR3 runs 14 residues. DNA for the CDR3: TGTGCCAGCACCCTAGTGGTCGTCACCGGGGAGCTGTTTTTT. Translation: CASTLVVVTGELFF.

Note on this clone: A junction boundary mismatches the germline segment, possibly from a read error. Other DNA sequences in the sample encode the same CDR3. This chain uses TRBV9 with TRBJ1-6; 10 bases line up with TRBD1. CDR1 SGDLS and CDR2 YYNGEE come from the germline V gene. There are 15 residues in the CDR3. The CDR3 DNA sequence: TGTGCCAGCAGCGTCGGGACAGGGGATAATTCCCCCCTCCACTTT. Its translation is CASSVGTGDNSPLHF.

The rearrangement joins TRBV5-4 to TRBJ2-7, with 10 bases aligning to TRBD2. The length of the CDR3 is 16 residues. With V trimmed by 0 bases and J by 6 bases, 9 bases remained unmatched. Germline-derived CDR1 and CDR2 are SGHNT and YYREEE (reference sequence). CDR3 amino acids: CASSLDRTSGSSEQYF. The CDR3 nucleotides are TGTGCCAGCAGCTTGGATAGGACTAGCGGTTCATCCGAGCAGTACTTC. The variable domain in full, with the rest retrieved from reference TRBV5-4 and TRBJ2-7, is ETGVTQSPTHLIKTRGQQVTLRCSSQSGHNTVSWYQQALGQGPQFIFQYYREEENGRGNFPPRFSGLQFPNYSSELNVNALELDDSALYLCASSLDRTSGSSEQYFGPGTRLTVT.

The chain links TRBV4-3 to TRBJ2-4; D not certain. V lost 6 bases and J 3 bases, leaving 6 bases between the germline ends. CDR3 length: 12 amino acids. Per the germline V gene, CDR1 is LGHNA and CDR2 is YSLEER. The CDR3 DNA is TGCGCCAGCAGGGGCGACAAAAACATTCAGTACTTC. It specifies CASRGDKNIQYF.

The chain employs TRBV11-3 and TRBJ2-5; TRBD1 matches 12 bases. Near its end, the DNA agrees better with TRBJ2-7, so the J call may be wrong. The CDR3 runs to 15 residues. The V gene's germline CDR1 is SGHNT and CDR2 YENEEA. CDR3 nucleotide sequence: TGTGCCAGCAGCCTAGGGACAGGGGGCAGCTACGAGCAGTACTTC. This sequence encodes CASSLGTGGSYEQYF.

Concerning this clone itself: In the same sample, other DNA sequences code for this CDR3. The chain employs TRBV4-3 and TRBJ2-7; the match to TRBD1 covers 11 bases. V was pared by 1 base and J by 4 bases, with 6 bases of the junction left unmatched. This CDR3 comprises 16 residues. Per the germline V gene, CDR1 is LGHNA and CDR2 is YSLEER. CDR3 nucleotides: TGCGCCAGCAGCCAAGGGCTGGGACAGGGGGGGTACGAGCAGTACTTC. Translated: CASSQGLGQGGYEQYF.

The genes are TRBV11-2 and TRBJ2-5; 11 bases are shared with TRBD2. The CDR3 sequence is 14 residues long. Germline V gives CDR1 SGHAT, CDR2 FQNNGV. Trimming took 5 bases from V and 5 from J; bases not matched to a gene: 4. Here the CDR3 reads CASSRGLAVETQYF. The CDR3 DNA sequence: TGTGCCAGCAGCCGGGGACTAGCGGTGGAGACCCAGTACTTC.

The rearrangement uses TRBV21-1 and TRBJ1-1. TRBV21-1 has pseudogene status. The CDR3 runs to 10 residues. The CDR3 region is CARRVTEAFF. CDR3 DNA: TGTGCCAGGCGGGTGACTGAAGCTTTCTTT.

The chain has TRBV6-1 and TRBJ1-5; a weak D match, TRBD1 (6 bases). V gave up 4 bases and J gave up 4 bases, with 11 bases separating them. The CDR3 extends over 14 amino acids. The germline CDR1 and CDR2 sequences are MNHNS and SASEGT. DNA for the CDR3: TGTGCCAGCAGTGCCCGGGACATTAATCAGCCCCAGCATTTT. It codes for CASSARDINQPQHF.

This chain connects TRBV19 to TRBJ2-7; perhaps TRBD1 as D (7 bases). The CDR3 covers 15 residues. V lost 4 bases, J lost 2 bases, and 15 bases lay in between. CDR1 and CDR2 from the germline V gene are LNHDA and SQIVND (reference sequence). DNA of the CDR3: TGTGCCAGTAGTAGGGCGGGACAGTGGACCTACGAGCAGTACTTC. Its protein is CASSRAGQWTYEQYF.

This clone was found once. The rearrangement uses TRBV7-2 and TRBJ2-3; 11 nucleotides match TRBD2. Germline V gives CDR1 SGHTA, CDR2 FQGNSA. The CDR3 contains 15 residues. Trimming took 8 bases from V and 4 from J; bases not matched to a gene: 8. CDR3 region: CASAIAGGPADTQYF. As DNA, the CDR3 is TGTGCCAGCGCAATAGCGGGAGGGCCTGCAGATACGCAGTATTTT.

The chain combines TRBV5-1 with TRBJ1-1; TRBD1 matches at 11 bases. Trimming took 3 bases from V and 11 from J; bases not matched to a gene: 6. CDR3 length: 13 amino acids. The germline gives CDR1 SGHRS, CDR2 YFSETQ. As DNA, the CDR3 is TGCGCCAGCAGCTCGGACAGGGGGCTGGGGGCTTTCTTT. Encoded protein: CASSSDRGLGAFF.

V and J are TRBV10-3 and TRBJ1-2; D is uncertain. CDR3 length: 14 amino acids. The germline CDR1 and CDR2 sequences are ENHRY and SYGVKD. Deletions cut 10 bases from V and 6 bases from J, with 21 bases between. The CDR3 loop is CATRPREIDNGYTF. The CDR3 DNA follows: TGTGCCACCAGACCCCGGGAGATAGACAATGGCTACACCTTC.

This clone was seen once. The rearrangement uses TRBV7-6 and TRBJ1-2; perhaps TRBD1 as D (6 bases). The CDR3 is 16 amino acids. The germline gives CDR1 SGHVS, CDR2 FNYEAQ. Trimming cost V 2 bases and J 8 bases, with 21 bases left between them. The CDR3 here is CASSLNPVGQESGYTF. DNA of the CDR3: TGTGCCAGCAGCTTAAACCCAGTGGGACAAGAGTCCGGCTACACCTTC. The full variable domain, in which reference TRBV7-6 and TRBJ1-2 provide the parts outside the CDR3, is GAGVSQSPRYKVTKRGQDVALRCDPISGHVSLYWYRQALGQGPEFLTYFNYEAQQDKSGLPNDRFSAERPEGSISTLTIQRTEQRDSAMYRCASSLNPVGQESGYTFGSGTRLTVV.

This chain joins TRBV6-4 and TRBJ1-5; D gene uncertain. The CDR3 consists of 14 residues. Germline V CDR1 and CDR2: MRHNA, SNTAGT. The V end lost 9 bases, the J end lost 4 bases, and 16 bases lay between the germline ends. CDR3 nucleotide sequence: TGTGCCAGTGTCACTCCTAGGAAGAATCAGCCCCAGCATTTT. It translates to CASVTPRKNQPQHF.

The chain has TRBV5-1 and TRBJ2-5; 13 bases match TRBD2. The trim removed 4 bases at V and 2 bases at J, leaving 11 bases unmatched. The germline V gene encodes CDR1 SGHRS and CDR2 YFSETQ. The CDR3 has 18 residues. CDR3 region: CASSPEPGLAGVQETQYF. In DNA form, the CDR3 reads TGCGCCAGCAGCCCCGAACCCGGACTAGCGGGGGTACAAGAGACCCAGTACTTC.

The chain links TRBV12-5 to TRBJ2-5; possible D gene TRBD1, 5 bases. The CDR3 runs to 18 residues. The V end was cut by 1 base, the J end by 5 bases, with 23 bases between. In germline, CDR1 is LGHNT, CDR2 FRNRAP. The CDR3 DNA follows: TGTGCTAGTGGTTTGGCCAGACAGCATACACCCTCACTGGAGACCCAGTACTTC. Translation gives CASGLARQHTPSLETQYF.